These 20 T cell receptor beta chains were sequenced from one sample in a study of cytomegalovirus exposure and HLA in healthy donors. This PCR relied on a set of 60 Vbeta primers and 13 Jbeta primers. Clones were read by immunoSEQ multiplex PCR, and TCRdb kept only the in-frame ones, dropping some. The table has over 150,000 clones, about 77% seen once. Sequencing used PBMCs. All receptors come from a male donor in good health and CMV-seropositive.

This clone was detected only a few times. The CDR3, as DNA: TGTGCCCTGAGGGTCCGGGATAATTCACCCCTCCACTTT. Residues: CALRVRDNSPLHF. The rearrangement uses TRBV30 and TRBJ1-6; D is unresolved. CDR1 and CDR2 from the germline V gene are GTSNPN and SVGIG (reference sequence). The CDR3 is made up of 13 amino acids. Trimming shortened V by 8 bases and J by 5 bases, and 13 bases separated the two germline ends.

This clone has more than one count but fewer than ten. The rearrangement uses TRBV5-6 and TRBJ1-3; D remains unclear. V dropped 2 bases and J dropped 2 bases, with 8 bases sitting between them. CDR1 is SGHDT and CDR2 is YYEEEE in the germline V gene. The CDR3 length is 14 residues. In DNA form, the CDR3 reads TGTGCCAGCAGCTTAAGAGGTCCTGGAAACACCATATATTTT. Translating gives CASSLRGPGNTIYF.

The table lists this clone with a count of one. The gene calls are TRBV2 and TRBJ1-2, with TRBD1 matching over 11 bases. CDR3 length: 14 residues. Germline trimming cut 10 bases from V and 0 bases from J; bases unmatched to any gene: 4. Looked up from germline, CDR1 is SNHLY and CDR2 is FYNNEI. For the CDR3, the DNA is TGTGCCACCGGGACAGGGGGATCTAACTATGGCTACACCTTC. This gives the protein CATGTGGSNYGYTF. Variable domain in full (rest from reference TRBV2 and TRBJ1-2): EPEVTQTPSHQVTQMGQEVILRCVPISNHLYFYWYRQILGQKVEFLVSFYNNEISEKSEIFDDQFSVERPDGSNFTLKIRSTKLEDSAMYFCATGTGGSNYGYTFGSGTRLTVV.

The chain uses TRBV5-1 and TRBJ2-1; D unresolved. The CDR3 runs to 13 residues. Germline V CDR1 and CDR2: SGHRS, YFSETQ. Between the trimmed V and J ends, which lost 4 bases and 2 bases, there was a span of 7 bases. In DNA form, the CDR3 reads TGCGCCAGCAGCCTCCGGGCCTACAATGAGCAGTTCTTC. It specifies CASSLRAYNEQFF.

The V and J genes are TRBV7-9 and TRBJ1-2; D might be TRBD1 (6 bases). V was clipped by 6 bases and J by 4 bases, with 18 bases between them. The CDR3 consists of 15 residues. Per germline, CDR1 SEHNR and CDR2 FQNEAQ (reference sequence). The CDR3 reads CASSYGGTRSYGYTF. The CDR3, as DNA: TGTGCCAGCAGTTATGGTGGGACAAGGTCCTATGGCTACACCTTC.

This chain joins TRBV7-3 and TRBJ2-5; 7 bases align to TRBD2. The germline V gene encodes CDR1 SGHTA and CDR2 FQGTGA. CDR3 size: 14 residues. Germline trimming cut 1 base from V and 5 bases from J; bases unmatched to any gene: 4. The CDR3 bases are TGTGCCAGCAGCTTAAGGGGGGGGAGGGAGACCCAGTACTTC. It translates to CASSLRGGRETQYF.

This chain links TRBV19 with TRBJ2-3; 7 bases are shared with TRBD1. V shed 9 bases, J shed 4 bases, and the junction held 13 bases outside the gene matches. Germline-derived CDR1 and CDR2 are LNHDA and SQIVND (reference sequence). The CDR3 is made up of 15 amino acids. CDR3 amino acids: CASTTGTAGADTQYF. DNA of the CDR3: TGTGCCAGCACTACCGGGACAGCAGGAGCAGATACGCAGTATTTT.

The chain carries TRBV30 and TRBJ2-3, with TRBD2 matching 8 bases. CDR3 length: 13 amino acids. Germline assignment: CDR1 GTSNPN and CDR2 SVGIG (reference sequence). V was clipped by 6 bases and J by 1 base; unmatched bases: 3. CDR3: CACGGAGTDTQYF. Written as DNA, the CDR3 is TGTGCCTGCGGGGGGGCCGGCACAGATACGCAGTATTTT. The variable domain in full, completed from reference TRBV30 and TRBJ2-3, reads SQTIHQWPATLVQPVGSPLSLECTVEGTSNPNLYWYRQAAGRGLQLLFYSVGIGQISSEVPQNLSASRPQDRQFILSSKKLLLSDSGFYLCACGGAGTDTQYFGPGTRLTVL.

This clone has a handful of counts. The chain carries TRBV7-3 and TRBJ2-7; no definite D call. The CDR3 runs 14 residues. The V gene's germline CDR1 is SGHTA and CDR2 FQGTGA. V dropped 2 bases and J dropped 1 base, with 9 bases sitting between them. This CDR3 is CASSLHGWSYEQYF. CDR3 sequence (DNA): TGTGCCAGCAGCTTACACGGGTGGTCCTACGAGCAGTACTTC.

The V call is TRBV5-6, the J call TRBJ2-7; 8 bases are a match to TRBD1. Germline-derived CDR1 and CDR2 are SGHDT and YYEEEE. V lost 4 bases to trimming and J lost 2 bases; unmatched junction nucleotides: 5. This CDR3 spans 14 amino acids. The DNA for the CDR3 is TGTGCCAGCAGCGGGCGGACAGGGACCTACGAGCAGTACTTC. The encoded protein is CASSGRTGTYEQYF.

In its sample, this clone was seen once. The chain combines TRBV7-2 with TRBJ1-5, with 9 bases matching TRBD1. After removal of 2 bases from V and 4 bases from J, the junction contained 3 bases not matched to a gene. The CDR3 consists of 15 residues. Germline CDR1 reads SGHTA; CDR2 reads FQGNSA. CDR3 amino acids: CASSLTGGENQPQHF. CDR3 DNA sequence: TGTGCCAGCAGCTTAACAGGGGGCGAGAATCAGCCCCAGCATTTT.

The chain combines TRBV2 with TRBJ2-2; D gene uncertain. Trimming took off 6 bases at V and 0 bases at J, with 17 bases between the two ends. This CDR3 has 17 amino acids. From germline, CDR1 is SNHLY and CDR2 FYNNEI. In nucleotides, the CDR3 is TGTGCCAGCAGCCCCGATCCCAGCGCCACGAACACCGGGGAGCTGTTTTTT. Encoded protein: CASSPDPSATNTGELFF.

Only a few counts were recorded for this clone. The rearrangement links TRBV6-4 to TRBJ1-4, with a weak D call TRBD1 (5 bases). Germline V gene sequence: CDR1 MRHNA, CDR2 SNTAGT. Trimming stripped 2 bases from V and 4 bases from J, with 11 bases between. The CDR3 has 15 amino acids. CDR3 in DNA: TGTGCCAGCAGTGACAGACAGCCCTATAATGAAAAACTGTTTTTT. It codes for CASSDRQPYNEKLFF.

J is TRBJ1-1 and V is TRBV15, with D perhaps matching TRBD1 (6 bases). The CDR3 has 12 amino acids. V lost 6 bases and J 1 base, leaving 6 bases between the germline ends. Germline CDR1 and CDR2: LNHNV and YYDKDF (reference sequence). The CDR3, as DNA: TGTGCCACCAGACAGGGGAACACTGAAGCTTTCTTT. Its protein is CATRQGNTEAFF.

CDR3 in DNA: TGCGCCAGCAGCTGGACAGGGGGCTCCGGGGCCAACGTCCTGACTTTC. It codes for CASSWTGGSGANVLTF. The rearrangement joins TRBV5-1 to TRBJ2-6; 11 bases fit TRBD1. Germline V gives CDR1 SGHRS, CDR2 YFSETQ. The CDR3 covers 16 residues. The trim removed 3 bases at V and 4 bases at J, leaving 3 bases unmatched.

This chain connects TRBV7-3 to TRBJ2-1; weak D call: TRBD1 (6 bases). The CDR3 is 15 residues long. Trimming took off 5 bases at V and 4 bases at J, with 15 bases between the two ends. The germline gives CDR1 SGHTA, CDR2 FQGTGA. Here the CDR3 reads CASSPRATGYNEQFF. CDR3 bases: TGTGCCAGCAGCCCCCGGGCGACAGGATACAATGAGCAGTTCTTC.

The rearrangement joins TRBV4-3 to TRBJ1-2; 7 bases agree with TRBD1. CDR3 length equals 15 residues. J gave up 4 bases and V 1 base, and 6 bases lay outside the gene matches. CDR1 is LGHNA, CDR2 YSLEER, per germline. The CDR3 bases are TGCGCCAGCAGCCAAGTGGCAGGGGGGAGCTATGGCTACACCTTC. Amino acid sequence: CASSQVAGGSYGYTF.

The CDR3 sequence is CASSQTSGGAGEQFF. In DNA form, the CDR3 reads TGTGCCAGCAGCCAGACTAGCGGGGGGGCCGGTGAGCAGTTCTTC. V and J are TRBV6-6 and TRBJ2-1, with TRBD2 matching over 14 bases. Trimming at V came to 6 bases and at J to 9 bases, leaving 7 bases not matched to a gene. In germline, CDR1 is MNHNY, CDR2 SVGAGI (reference sequence). The CDR3 runs 15 residues.

The J gene is TRBJ1-1, the V gene TRBV27; D remains ambiguous. Germline V gives CDR1 MNHEY, CDR2 SMNVEV (reference sequence). This CDR3 region has 14 residues. The V end was cut by 7 bases, the J end by 3 bases, with 15 bases between. The CDR3, as DNA: TGTGCCAGCACCTCTCTCGGAGAGGACACTGAAGCTTTCTTT. This sequence encodes CASTSLGEDTEAFF.

The chain combines TRBV11-2 with TRBJ1-2; TRBD1 agrees at 9 bases. This CDR3 has 17 amino acids. The J segment lost 7 bases and the V segment lost 4 bases, leaving 16 bases of the junction unmatched. The germline V gene has CDR1 SGHAT and CDR2 FQNNGV. CDR3 loop: CASSSLRDRVTRGGYTF. The CDR3 nucleotides read TGTGCCAGCAGCTCGCTCCGGGACAGGGTGACGAGGGGTGGCTACACCTTC.